This TCR beta chain was profiled in a study of control samples from healthy donors and cancer patients. TCRdb's copy holds only in-frame clones and misses some; the assay was immunoSEQ multiplex PCR. The profile shows some 120,000 clones, more than 75% of them singletons. CDR1 is KGHDR and CDR2 is SFDVKD in the germline V gene. This CDR3 has 19 amino acids. The V end lost 4 bases, the J end lost 5 bases, and 28 bases lay between the germline ends. The chain recombines TRBV24-1 with TRBJ1-2; a possible D gene is TRBD1 (5 bases). The source of this sequence is a woman between 65 and 79 years old in good health. Material: blood. The CDR3 DNA sequence: TGTGCCACCAGTGAACGAACTTGGCGGCCAGGGCCAATTGATTATGGCTACACCTTC. Translation: CATSERTWRPGPIDYGYTF.